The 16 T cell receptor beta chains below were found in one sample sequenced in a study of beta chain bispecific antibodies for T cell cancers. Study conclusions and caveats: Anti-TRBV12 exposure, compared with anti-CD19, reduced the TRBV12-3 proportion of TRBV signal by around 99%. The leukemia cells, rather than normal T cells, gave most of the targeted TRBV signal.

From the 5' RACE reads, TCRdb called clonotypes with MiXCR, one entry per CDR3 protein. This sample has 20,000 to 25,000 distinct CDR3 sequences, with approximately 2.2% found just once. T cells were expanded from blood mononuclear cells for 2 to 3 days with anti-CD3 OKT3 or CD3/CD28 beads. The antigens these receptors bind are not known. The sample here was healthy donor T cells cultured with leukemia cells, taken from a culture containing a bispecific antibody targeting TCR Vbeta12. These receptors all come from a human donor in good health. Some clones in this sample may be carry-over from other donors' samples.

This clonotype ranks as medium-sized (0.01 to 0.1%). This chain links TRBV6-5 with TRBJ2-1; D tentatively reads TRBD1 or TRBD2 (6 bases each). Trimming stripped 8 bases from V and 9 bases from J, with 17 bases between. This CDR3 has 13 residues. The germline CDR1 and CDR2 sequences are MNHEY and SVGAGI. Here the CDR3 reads CASRLGGLGEQFF. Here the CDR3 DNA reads TGTGCCAGCCGCTTGGGGGGCCTGGGTGAGCAGTTCTTC.

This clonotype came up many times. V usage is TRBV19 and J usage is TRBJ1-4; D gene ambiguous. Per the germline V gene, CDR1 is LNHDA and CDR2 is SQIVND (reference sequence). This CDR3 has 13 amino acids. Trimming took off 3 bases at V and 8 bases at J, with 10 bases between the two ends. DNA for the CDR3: TGTGCCAGTAGTATTTCCGGGAGGGAAAAACTGTTTTTT. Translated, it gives CASSISGREKLFF.

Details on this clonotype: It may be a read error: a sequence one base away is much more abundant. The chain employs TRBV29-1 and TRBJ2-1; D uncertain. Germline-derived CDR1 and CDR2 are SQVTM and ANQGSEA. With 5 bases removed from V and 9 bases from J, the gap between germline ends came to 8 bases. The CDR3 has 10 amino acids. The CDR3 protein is CSVPVGEQFF. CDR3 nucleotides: TGCAGCGTTCCAGTCGGTGAGCAGTTCTTC.

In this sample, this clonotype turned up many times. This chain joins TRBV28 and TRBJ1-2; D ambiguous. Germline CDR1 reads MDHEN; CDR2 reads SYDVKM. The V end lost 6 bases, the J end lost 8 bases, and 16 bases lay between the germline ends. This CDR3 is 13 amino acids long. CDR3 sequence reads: CASSNGPHLGYTF. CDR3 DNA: TGTGCCAGCAGCAATGGACCACATCTCGGCTACACCTTC.

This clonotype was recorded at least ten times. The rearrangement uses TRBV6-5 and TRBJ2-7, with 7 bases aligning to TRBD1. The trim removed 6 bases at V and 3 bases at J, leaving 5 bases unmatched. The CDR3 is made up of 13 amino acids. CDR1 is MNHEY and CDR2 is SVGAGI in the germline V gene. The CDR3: CASREQGRYEQYF. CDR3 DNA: TGTGCCAGCAGAGAACAGGGGCGCTACGAGCAGTACTTC.

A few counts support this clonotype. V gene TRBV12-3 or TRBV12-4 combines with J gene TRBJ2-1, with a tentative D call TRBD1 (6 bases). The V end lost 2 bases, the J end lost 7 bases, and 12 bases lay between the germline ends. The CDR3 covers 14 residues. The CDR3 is CASSLIQGPNEQFF. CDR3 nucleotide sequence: TGTGCCAGCAGTTTAATTCAGGGGCCGAATGAGCAGTTCTTC.

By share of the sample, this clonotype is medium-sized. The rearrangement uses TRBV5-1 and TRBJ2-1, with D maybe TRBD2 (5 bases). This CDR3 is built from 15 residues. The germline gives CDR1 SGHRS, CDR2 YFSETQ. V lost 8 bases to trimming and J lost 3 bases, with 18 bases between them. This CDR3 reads CASSRVGSIYNEQFF. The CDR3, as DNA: TGCGCCAGTTCCCGGGTAGGGAGCATCTACAATGAGCAGTTCTTC.

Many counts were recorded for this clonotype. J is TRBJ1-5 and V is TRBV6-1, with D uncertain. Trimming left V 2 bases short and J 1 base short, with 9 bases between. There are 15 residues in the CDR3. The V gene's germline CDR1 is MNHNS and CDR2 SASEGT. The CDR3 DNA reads TGTGCCAGCAGTGAATTTTCCGGGAGCAATCAGCCCCAGCATTTT. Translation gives CASSEFSGSNQPQHF.

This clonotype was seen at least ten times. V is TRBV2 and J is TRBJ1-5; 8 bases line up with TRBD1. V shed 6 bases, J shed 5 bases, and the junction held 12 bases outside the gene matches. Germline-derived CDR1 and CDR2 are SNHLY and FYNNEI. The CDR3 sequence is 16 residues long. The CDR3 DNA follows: TGTGCCAGCAGGGAACGCACAGGGGGATTATATCAGCCCCAGCATTTT. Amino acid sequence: CASRERTGGLYQPQHF.

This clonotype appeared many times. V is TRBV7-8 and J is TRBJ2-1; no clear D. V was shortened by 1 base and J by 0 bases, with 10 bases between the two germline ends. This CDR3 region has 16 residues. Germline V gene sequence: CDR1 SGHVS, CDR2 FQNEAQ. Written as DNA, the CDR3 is TGTGCCAGCAGCTTAGGCGACAACCCCTCCTACAATGAGCAGTTCTTC. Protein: CASSLGDNPSYNEQFF.

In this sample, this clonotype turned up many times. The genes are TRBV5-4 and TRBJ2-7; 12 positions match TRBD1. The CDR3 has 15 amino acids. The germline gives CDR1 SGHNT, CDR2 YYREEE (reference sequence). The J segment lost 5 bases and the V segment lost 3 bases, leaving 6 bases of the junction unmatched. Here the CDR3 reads CASSWGQGAVDEQYF. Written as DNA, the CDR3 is TGTGCCAGCAGCTGGGGACAGGGGGCTGTGGACGAGCAGTACTTC.

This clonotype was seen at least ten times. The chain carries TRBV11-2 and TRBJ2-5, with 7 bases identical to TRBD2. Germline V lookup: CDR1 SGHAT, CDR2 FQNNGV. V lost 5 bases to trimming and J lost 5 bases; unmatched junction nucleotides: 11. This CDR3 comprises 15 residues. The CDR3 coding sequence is TGTGCCAGCAGCCCCGAAGGACTAGATTGGGAGACCCAGTACTTC. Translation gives CASSPEGLDWETQYF.

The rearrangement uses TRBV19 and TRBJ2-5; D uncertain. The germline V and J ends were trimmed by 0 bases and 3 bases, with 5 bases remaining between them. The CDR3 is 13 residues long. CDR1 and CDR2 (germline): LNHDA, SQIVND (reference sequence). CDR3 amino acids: CASSIDGEETQYF. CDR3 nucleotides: TGTGCCAGTAGTATAGACGGAGAAGAGACCCAGTACTTC.

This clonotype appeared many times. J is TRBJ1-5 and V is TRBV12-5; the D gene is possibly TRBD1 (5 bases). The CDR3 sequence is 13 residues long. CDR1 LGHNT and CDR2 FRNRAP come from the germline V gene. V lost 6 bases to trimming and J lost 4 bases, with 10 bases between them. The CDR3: CASGKQVNQPQHF. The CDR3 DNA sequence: TGTGCTAGTGGGAAACAGGTTAATCAGCCCCAGCATTTT.

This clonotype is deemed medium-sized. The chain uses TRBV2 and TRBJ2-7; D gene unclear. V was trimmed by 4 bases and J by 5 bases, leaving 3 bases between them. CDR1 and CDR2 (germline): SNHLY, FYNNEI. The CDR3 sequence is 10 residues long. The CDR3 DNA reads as TGTGCCAGCAGTGCCCACGAGCAGTACTTC. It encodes CASSAHEQYF. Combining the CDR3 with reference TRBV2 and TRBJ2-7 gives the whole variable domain EPEVTQTPSHQVTQMGQEVILRCVPISNHLYFYWYRQILGQKVEFLVSFYNNEISEKSEIFDDQFSVERPDGSNFTLKIRSTKLEDSAMYFCASSAHEQYFGPGTRLTVT.

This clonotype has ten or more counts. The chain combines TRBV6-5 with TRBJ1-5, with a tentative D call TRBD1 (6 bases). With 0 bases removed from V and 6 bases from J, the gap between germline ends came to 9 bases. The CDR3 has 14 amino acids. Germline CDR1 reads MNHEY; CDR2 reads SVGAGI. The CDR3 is CASSYSGAGQPQHF. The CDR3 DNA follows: TGTGCCAGCAGTTACTCGGGGGCAGGTCAGCCCCAGCATTTT.